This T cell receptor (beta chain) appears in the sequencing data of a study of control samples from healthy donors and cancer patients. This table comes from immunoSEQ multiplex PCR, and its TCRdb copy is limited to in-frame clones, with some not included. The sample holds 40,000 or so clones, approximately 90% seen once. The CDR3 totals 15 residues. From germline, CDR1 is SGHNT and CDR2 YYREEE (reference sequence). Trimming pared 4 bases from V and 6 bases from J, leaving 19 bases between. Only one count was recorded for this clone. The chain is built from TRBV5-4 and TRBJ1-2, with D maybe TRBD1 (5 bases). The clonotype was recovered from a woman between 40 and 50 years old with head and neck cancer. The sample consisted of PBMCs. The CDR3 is CASSPTLRQGDGYTF. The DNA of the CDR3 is TGTGCCAGCAGCCCTACCCTACGGCAGGGCGATGGCTACACCTTC.